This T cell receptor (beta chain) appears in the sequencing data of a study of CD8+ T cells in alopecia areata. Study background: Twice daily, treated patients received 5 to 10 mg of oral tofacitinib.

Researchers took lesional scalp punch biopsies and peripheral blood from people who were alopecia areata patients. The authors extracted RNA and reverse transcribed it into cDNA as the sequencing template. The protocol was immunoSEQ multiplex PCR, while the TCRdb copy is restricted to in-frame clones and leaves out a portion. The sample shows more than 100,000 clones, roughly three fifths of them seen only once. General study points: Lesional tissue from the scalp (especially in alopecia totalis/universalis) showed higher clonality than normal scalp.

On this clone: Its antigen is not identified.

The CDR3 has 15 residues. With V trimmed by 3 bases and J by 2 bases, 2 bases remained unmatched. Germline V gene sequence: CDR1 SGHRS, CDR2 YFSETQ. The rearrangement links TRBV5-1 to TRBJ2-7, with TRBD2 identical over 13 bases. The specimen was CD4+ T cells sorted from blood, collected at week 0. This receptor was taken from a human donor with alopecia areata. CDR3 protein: CASSWTSGGTYEQYF. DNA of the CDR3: TGCGCCAGCAGCTGGACTAGCGGGGGAACCTACGAGCAGTACTTC.